Listed below are T cell receptor beta chains from one sample, sequenced in a study of blood T cell repertoires in COVID-19. TCRdb's table, derived via immunoSEQ multiplex PCR, lists solely in-frame clones and lacks some. Found here are roughly 230,000 clones, 65% to 85% of them singletons; the top ten hold 3.4%. The specimen sequenced was PBMCs or T cells enriched from blood (not recorded which). These receptor sequences come from a man aged 50 to 60 who had recovered from COVID-19. Both conserved end residues are part of each CDR3. Each record gives: V gene, J gene, clone size, CDR3 protein. Clone sizes are given selectively: once, few, many, or a class where the clone is expanded.

v_gene: TRBV29-1; j_gene: TRBJ1-4; abundance: .; CDR3aa: CSVRQGWEKLFF
v_gene: TRBV11-3; j_gene: TRBJ2-7; abundance: .; CDR3aa: CASSPRTGLSEQYF
v_gene: TRBV5-6; j_gene: TRBJ1-2; abundance: .; CDR3aa: CASSFLGTGGNYGYTF
v_gene: TRBV14; j_gene: TRBJ1-5; abundance: .; CDR3aa: CASSETDVNQPQHF
v_gene: TRBV28; j_gene: TRBJ1-5; abundance: .; CDR3aa: CASRGRGHSNQPQHF
v_gene: TRBV19; j_gene: TRBJ2-2; abundance: .; CDR3aa: CASSRRTGGQTGELFF
v_gene: TRBV5-5; j_gene: TRBJ1-5; abundance: once; CDR3aa: CASSSYRGPQQPQHF
v_gene: TRBV6-5; j_gene: TRBJ1-2; abundance: few; CDR3aa: CASSYRQGGGYTF
v_gene: TRBV3-1/TRBV3-2; j_gene: TRBJ2-7; abundance: .; CDR3aa: CASSHGGVSYEQYF
v_gene: TRBV11-2; j_gene: TRBJ1-4; abundance: .; CDR3aa: CASSPQGRANEKLFF
v_gene: TRBV29-1; j_gene: TRBJ1-1; abundance: .; CDR3aa: CSIQGASMDTEAFF
v_gene: TRBV27; j_gene: TRBJ2-7; abundance: .; CDR3aa: CASGKQGASFYEQYF
v_gene: TRBV7-3; j_gene: TRBJ2-5; abundance: .; CDR3aa: CASSLGGHRGETQYF
v_gene: TRBV7-9; j_gene: TRBJ2-1; abundance: .; CDR3aa: CASSLGRGSSEQFF
v_gene: TRBV29-1; j_gene: TRBJ2-7; abundance: .; CDR3aa: CSVEAGGHEQYF
v_gene: TRBV9; j_gene: TRBJ2-5; abundance: .; CDR3aa: CASSVGPPGTGTQETQYF
v_gene: TRBV23-1; j_gene: TRBJ1-2; abundance: .; CDR3aa: CAPGGDGYTF
v_gene: TRBV7-2; j_gene: TRBJ1-1; abundance: .; CDR3aa: CASSLAGQGTTEAFF
v_gene: TRBV6-5; j_gene: TRBJ1-1; abundance: .; CDR3aa: CASSPSRSPTEAFF
v_gene: TRBV15; j_gene: TRBJ1-3; abundance: .; CDR3aa: CATSTRRQLLSGNTIYF
v_gene: TRBV27; j_gene: TRBJ2-7; abundance: .; CDR3aa: CASSLREPGQGAFEQYF
v_gene: TRBV13; j_gene: TRBJ1-3; abundance: few; CDR3aa: CASSGRTGGAVNTIYF
v_gene: TRBV10-3; j_gene: TRBJ1-5; abundance: .; CDR3aa: CAISVEGAQPQHF
v_gene: TRBV6-5; j_gene: TRBJ2-3; abundance: .; CDR3aa: CASNEGGRGRGTQYF
v_gene: TRBV7-8; j_gene: TRBJ1-1; abundance: .; CDR3aa: CASSPRQVMNTEAFF
v_gene: TRBV28; j_gene: TRBJ2-6; abundance: .; CDR3aa: CASSLSPGRGANVLTF
v_gene: TRBV11-3; j_gene: TRBJ2-1; abundance: .; CDR3aa: CASSLRGLAGYNEQFF
v_gene: TRBV7-6; j_gene: TRBJ2-3; abundance: .; CDR3aa: CASSSTRDTQYF
v_gene: TRBV18; j_gene: TRBJ2-5; abundance: .; CDR3aa: CASSRTAGETQYF
v_gene: TRBV5-8; j_gene: TRBJ2-3; abundance: .; CDR3aa: CASSFGRGRTDTQYF
v_gene: TRBV6-5; j_gene: TRBJ2-1; abundance: .; CDR3aa: CASSHTINLLNEQFF
v_gene: TRBV6-1; j_gene: TRBJ2-4; abundance: .; CDR3aa: CASSGEGLLRRNIQYF
v_gene: TRBV6-2/TRBV6-3; j_gene: TRBJ2-2; abundance: .; CDR3aa: CASSRTGNGELFF
v_gene: TRBV7-7; j_gene: TRBJ2-7; abundance: .; CDR3aa: CASSLGRESEQYF
v_gene: TRBV5-6; j_gene: TRBJ2-7; abundance: .; CDR3aa: CASSGHYGSREQYF
v_gene: TRBV7-8; j_gene: TRBJ1-3; abundance: .; CDR3aa: CASSETAIGNTIYF
v_gene: TRBV19; j_gene: TRBJ2-2; abundance: .; CDR3aa: CASSIGLRVTGELFF
v_gene: TRBV27; j_gene: TRBJ2-3; abundance: .; CDR3aa: CASSWNGDRGFTDTQYF